Given below is one T cell receptor (beta chain) in context. The sample belongs to a study of blood T cell repertoires in COVID-19. Whole-study context: The origin of the acute and convalescent COVID-19 samples was the United States, Italy and Spain. The analysed material was cDNA or gDNA that came from T cells, B-cell-depleted T cells, or PBMCs.

Authors' processing steps: Nucleated cell number was recorded as an estimate derived from reference gene primer amplification. TCRdb keeps only in-frame clones here, not all; method: immunoSEQ multiplex PCR. V and J calls and clone size are as listed in that table; D and trimming were resolved from the DNA. Among 140,000 or so clones, approximately 80% were seen once, and the ten largest hold under 5.5%. CDR3 size: 14 residues. CDR1 PRHDT and CDR2 FYEKMQ come from the germline V gene (reference sequence). Trimming at V came to 4 bases and at J to 5 bases, leaving 6 bases not matched to a gene. The sequence was obtained from a human donor in a cohort sampled during active COVID-19. The specimen was peripheral blood. This sequence joins TRBV13 and TRBJ2-7, with 9 positions matching TRBD2. The CDR3 coding sequence is TGTGCCAGCAGCTCGGGGACTAGCTTACACGAGCAGTACTTC. This gives the protein CASSSGTSLHEQYF. The full variable domain, completed using reference TRBV13 and TRBJ2-7, is AAGVIQSPRHLIKEKRETATLKCYPIPRHDTVYWYQQGPGQDPQFLISFYEKMQSDKGSIPDRFSAQQFSDYHSELNMSSLELGDSALYFCASSSGTSLHEQYFGPGTRLTVT.